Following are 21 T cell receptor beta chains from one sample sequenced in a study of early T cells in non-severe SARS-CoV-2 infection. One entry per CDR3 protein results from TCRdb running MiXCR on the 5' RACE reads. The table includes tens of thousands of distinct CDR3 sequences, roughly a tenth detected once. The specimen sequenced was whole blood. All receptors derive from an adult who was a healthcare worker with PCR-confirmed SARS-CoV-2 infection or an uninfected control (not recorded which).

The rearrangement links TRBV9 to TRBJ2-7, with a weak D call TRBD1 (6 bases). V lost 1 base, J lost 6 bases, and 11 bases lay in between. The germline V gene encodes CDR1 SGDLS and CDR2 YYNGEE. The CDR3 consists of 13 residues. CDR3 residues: CASSVHRDGEQYF. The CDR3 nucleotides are TGTGCCAGCAGCGTACACAGGGACGGCGAGCAGTACTTC.

The CDR3 DNA sequence: TGTGCCAGCAGCTTAGATCGGGGACGGACCTATGGCTACACCTTC. Translating it yields CASSLDRGRTYGYTF. The J gene is TRBJ1-2, the V gene TRBV11-2; D might be TRBD1 (5 bases). The germline V gene encodes CDR1 SGHAT and CDR2 FQNNGV. V lost 0 bases and J lost 4, with 12 bases in between. CDR3 length: 15 amino acids.

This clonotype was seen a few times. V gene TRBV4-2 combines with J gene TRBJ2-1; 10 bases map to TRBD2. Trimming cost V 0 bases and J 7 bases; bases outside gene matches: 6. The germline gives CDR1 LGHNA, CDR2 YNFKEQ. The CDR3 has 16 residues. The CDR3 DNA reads TGTGCCAGCAGCCAAGATCGGGGAGCGGGAGGGAATGAGCAGTTCTTC. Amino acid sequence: CASSQDRGAGGNEQFF.

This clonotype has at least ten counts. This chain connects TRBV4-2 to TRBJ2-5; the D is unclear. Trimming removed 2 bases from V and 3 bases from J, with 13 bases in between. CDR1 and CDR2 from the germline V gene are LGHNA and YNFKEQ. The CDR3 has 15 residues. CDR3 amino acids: CASSQPDRTKETQYF. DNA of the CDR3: TGTGCCAGCAGCCAACCCGACCGGACGAAAGAGACCCAGTACTTC.

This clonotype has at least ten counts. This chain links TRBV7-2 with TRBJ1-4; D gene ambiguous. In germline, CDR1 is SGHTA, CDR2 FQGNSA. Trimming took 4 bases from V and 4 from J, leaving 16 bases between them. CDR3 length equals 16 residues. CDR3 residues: CASSSGLGRINEKLFF. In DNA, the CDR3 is TGTGCCAGCAGCTCCGGACTAGGGCGTATTAATGAAAAACTGTTTTTT.

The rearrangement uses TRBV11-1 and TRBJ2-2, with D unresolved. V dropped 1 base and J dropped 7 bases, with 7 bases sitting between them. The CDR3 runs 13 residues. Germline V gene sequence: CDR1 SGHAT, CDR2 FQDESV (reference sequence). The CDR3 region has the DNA TGTGCCAGCAGCTTAGAAGGGTACGGGGAGCTGTTTTTT. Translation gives CASSLEGYGELFF.

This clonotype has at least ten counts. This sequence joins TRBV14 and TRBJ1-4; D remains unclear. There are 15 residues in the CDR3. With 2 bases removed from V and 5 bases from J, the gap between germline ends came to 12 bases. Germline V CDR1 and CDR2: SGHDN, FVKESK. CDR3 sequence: CASSQQRGANEKLFF. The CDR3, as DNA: TGTGCCAGCAGCCAACAGCGGGGAGCGAATGAAAAACTGTTTTTT.

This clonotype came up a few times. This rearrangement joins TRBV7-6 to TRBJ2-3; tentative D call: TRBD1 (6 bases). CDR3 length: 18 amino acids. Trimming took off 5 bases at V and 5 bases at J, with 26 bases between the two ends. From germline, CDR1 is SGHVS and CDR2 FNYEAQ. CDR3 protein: CASSLGFWQGKAKDTQYF. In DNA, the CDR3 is TGTGCCAGCAGCCTAGGCTTTTGGCAGGGGAAGGCCAAAGATACGCAGTATTTT.

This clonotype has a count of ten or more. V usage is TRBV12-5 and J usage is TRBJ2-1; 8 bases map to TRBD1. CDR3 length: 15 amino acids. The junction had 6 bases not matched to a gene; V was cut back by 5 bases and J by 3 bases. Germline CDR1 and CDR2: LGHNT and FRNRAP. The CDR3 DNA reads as TGTGCTAGTGGTACTGGACAGGGTGACTACAATGAGCAGTTCTTC. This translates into CASGTGQGDYNEQFF.

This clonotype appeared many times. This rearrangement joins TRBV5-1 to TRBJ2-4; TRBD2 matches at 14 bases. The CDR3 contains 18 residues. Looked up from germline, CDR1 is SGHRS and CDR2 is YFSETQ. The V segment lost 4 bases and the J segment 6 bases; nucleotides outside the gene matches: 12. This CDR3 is CASSTGTSGSIWGNIQYF. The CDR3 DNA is TGCGCCAGCAGCACAGGGACTAGCGGGAGTATTTGGGGAAACATTCAGTACTTC.

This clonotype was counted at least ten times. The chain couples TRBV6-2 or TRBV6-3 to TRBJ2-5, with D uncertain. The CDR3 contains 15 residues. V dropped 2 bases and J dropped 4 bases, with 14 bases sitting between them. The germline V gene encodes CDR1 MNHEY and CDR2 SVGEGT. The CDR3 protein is CASSYPLGRRETQYF. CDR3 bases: TGTGCCAGCAGTTACCCCTTAGGGCGTCGAGAGACCCAGTACTTC.

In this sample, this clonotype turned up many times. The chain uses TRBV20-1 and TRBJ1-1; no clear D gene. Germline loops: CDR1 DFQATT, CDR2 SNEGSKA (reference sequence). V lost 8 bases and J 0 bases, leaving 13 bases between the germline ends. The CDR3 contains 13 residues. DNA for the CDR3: TGCAGTACTCTCAGACACATGAACACTGAAGCTTTCTTT. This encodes CSTLRHMNTEAFF.

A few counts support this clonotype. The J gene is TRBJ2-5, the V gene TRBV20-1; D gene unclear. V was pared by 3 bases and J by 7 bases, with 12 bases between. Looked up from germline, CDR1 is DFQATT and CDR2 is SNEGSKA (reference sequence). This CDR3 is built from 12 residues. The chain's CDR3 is CSASARKATQYF. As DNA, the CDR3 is TGCAGTGCTAGTGCCAGGAAGGCGACCCAGTACTTC.

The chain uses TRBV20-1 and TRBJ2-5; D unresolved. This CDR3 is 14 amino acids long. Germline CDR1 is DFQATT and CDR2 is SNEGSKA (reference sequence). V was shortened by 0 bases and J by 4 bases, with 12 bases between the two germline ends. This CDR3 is CSARDAASGETQYF. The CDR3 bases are TGCAGTGCTAGAGATGCAGCCTCTGGAGAGACCCAGTACTTC.

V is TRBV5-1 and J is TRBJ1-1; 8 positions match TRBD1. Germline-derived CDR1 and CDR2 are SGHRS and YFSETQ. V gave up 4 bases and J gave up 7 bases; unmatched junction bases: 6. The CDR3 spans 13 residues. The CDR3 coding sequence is TGCGCCAGCAGCAGGACAGGGCGGATTGAAGCTTTCTTT. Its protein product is CASSRTGRIEAFF.

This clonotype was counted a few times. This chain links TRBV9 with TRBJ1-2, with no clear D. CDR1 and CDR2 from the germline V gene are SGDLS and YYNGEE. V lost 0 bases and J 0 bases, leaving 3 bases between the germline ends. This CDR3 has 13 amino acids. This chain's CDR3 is CASSVDANYGYTF. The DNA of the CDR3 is TGTGCCAGCAGCGTAGACGCTAACTATGGCTACACCTTC.

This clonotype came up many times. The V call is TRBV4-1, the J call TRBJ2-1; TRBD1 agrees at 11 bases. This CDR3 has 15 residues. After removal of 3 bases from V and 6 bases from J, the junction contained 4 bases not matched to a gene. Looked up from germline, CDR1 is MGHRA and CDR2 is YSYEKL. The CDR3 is CASSQTGTGGNEQFF. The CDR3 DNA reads TGCGCCAGCAGCCAGACCGGGACAGGGGGCAATGAGCAGTTCTTC.

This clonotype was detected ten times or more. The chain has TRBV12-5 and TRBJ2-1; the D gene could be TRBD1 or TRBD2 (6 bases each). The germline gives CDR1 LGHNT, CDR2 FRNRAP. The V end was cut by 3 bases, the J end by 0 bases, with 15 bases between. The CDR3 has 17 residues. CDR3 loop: CASGFSWGARSYNEQFF. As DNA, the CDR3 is TGTGCTAGTGGTTTCTCGTGGGGGGCCCGCTCCTACAATGAGCAGTTCTTC.

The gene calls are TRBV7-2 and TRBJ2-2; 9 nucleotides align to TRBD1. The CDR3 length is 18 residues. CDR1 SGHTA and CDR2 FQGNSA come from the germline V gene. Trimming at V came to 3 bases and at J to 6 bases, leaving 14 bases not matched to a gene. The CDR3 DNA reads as TGTGCCAGCAGCTTCTCCCGATTAGGACAGGGGAGGGCCGGGGAGCTGTTTTTT. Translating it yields CASSFSRLGQGRAGELFF.

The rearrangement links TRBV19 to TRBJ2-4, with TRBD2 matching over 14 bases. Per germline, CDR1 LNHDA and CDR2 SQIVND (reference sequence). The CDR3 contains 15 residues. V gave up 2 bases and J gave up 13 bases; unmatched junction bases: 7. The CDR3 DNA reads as TGTGCCAGTAGTATACCCGGGACTAGCGGGAGCTTACAGTACTTC. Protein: CASSIPGTSGSLQYF. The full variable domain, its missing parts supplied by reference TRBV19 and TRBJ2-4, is DGGITQSPKYLFRKEGQNVTLSCEQNLNHDAMYWYRQDPGQGLRLIYYSQIVNDFQKGDIAEGYSVSREKKESFPLTVTSAQKNPTAFYLCASSIPGTSGSLQYFGAGTRLSVL.

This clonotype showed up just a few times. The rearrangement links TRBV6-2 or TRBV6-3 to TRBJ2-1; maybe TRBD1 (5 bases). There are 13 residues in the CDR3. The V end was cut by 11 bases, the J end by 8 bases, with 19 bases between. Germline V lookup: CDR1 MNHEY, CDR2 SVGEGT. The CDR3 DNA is TGTGCCGTACAGGACCACCAATCGGATGAGCAGTTCTTC. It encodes CAVQDHQSDEQFF.